Shown below are 23 T cell receptor beta chains from a single sample sequenced in a study of tumor and adjacent non-tumor tissue in lung cancer. Three rounds of nested PCR, following a modified ARM-PCR protocol, produced the TCRbeta library. TCRdb re-derived calls from the multiplex PCR reads in MiXCR, one entry per CDR3 protein. The sample lists under 250,000 distinct CDR3 sequences; approximately 74% were seen once. RNA was extracted from bulk tissue without any cell sorting. Sequencing input: lung tumor tissue. The receptors were gathered from a man aged 60 to 69 with non-small cell lung cancer.

This clonotype occurred once. An end of the junction does not agree with germline; a read error may underlie this. The V gene is TRBV5-6, the J gene TRBJ2-3; D unresolved. The CDR3 extends over 15 amino acids. CDR1 is SGHDT and CDR2 is YYEEEE in the germline V gene. CDR3 sequence reads: CASSPRQFRSDAQYF. The CDR3 DNA reads TGTGCCAGCAGCCCCCGTCAATTTAGGTCAGATGCGCAGTATTTT.

With regard to this clonotype: A read error may account for a junction end that differs from germline. The chain employs TRBV20-1 and TRBJ2-7; 7 nucleotides agree with TRBD2. CDR1 is DFQATT and CDR2 is SNEGSKA in the germline V gene (reference sequence). CDR3 length: 15 amino acids. CDR3 sequence (DNA): TGCGGTGCTAGTGACCCTTCTGGCGGGAGTATCGAGCAGTACTTC. Its protein product is CGASDPSGGSIEQYF.

This clonotype was seen many times. The chain joins TRBV20-1 to TRBJ1-1; D may be TRBD1 (6 bases). V lost 4 bases and J lost 4, with 16 bases in between. The CDR3 spans 14 residues. The germline V gene encodes CDR1 DFQATT and CDR2 SNEGSKA (reference sequence). The CDR3 is CSAKDLGGPTEAFF. CDR3 coding DNA: TGCAGTGCTAAAGACCTAGGGGGGCCCACTGAAGCTTTCTTT.

CDR3 loop: CASSFELLGLVSYNEQFF. CDR3 sequence (DNA): TGTGCCAGCAGTTTCGAACTCTTGGGACTAGTATCATACAATGAGCAGTTCTTC. The rearrangement uses TRBV6-5 and TRBJ2-1; TRBD2 aligns across 8 bases. Germline CDR1 is MNHEY and CDR2 is SVGAGI. The CDR3 runs 18 residues. Losses at the gene ends were 4 bases for V and 4 bases for J; bases not matched to a gene: 15.

On this clonotype: The germline gene is not matched at one end of the junction; a read error may be the cause. This rearrangement joins TRBV11-2 to TRBJ1-5; 9 bases map to TRBD1. Looked up from germline, CDR1 is SGHAT and CDR2 is FQNNGV. The CDR3 loop spans 15 amino acids. The CDR3, as DNA: TGTACCAGCAGCATAGCCGGGACAGGGCATCAGCACCAGCATTTT. Amino acid sequence: CTSSIAGTGHQHQHF.

As for this clonotype: Compared with germline, one end of the junction differs, possibly owing to a read error. The J gene is TRBJ2-5, the V gene TRBV11-3; D may be TRBD2 (6 bases). Germline CDR1 SGHNT, CDR2 YENEEA. The CDR3 extends over 15 amino acids. DNA of the CDR3: TGTACCAGCAGCCGCGGGATAGGGATACAAGTGACTCAGTACTTC. This sequence encodes CTSSRGIGIQVTQYF.

With regard to this clonotype: This could be a read error, since a much larger clone is one nucleotide away. V is TRBV12-3 or TRBV12-4 and J is TRBJ1-6; D not resolved. The CDR3 is 13 residues long. The CDR3 sequence is CASSLITHSPLLF. For the CDR3, the DNA is TGTGCCAGCAGTTTAATTACGCATTCACCCCTCCTCTTT.

This clonotype was seen at least ten times. The chain employs TRBV19 and TRBJ2-7; D might be TRBD2 (6 bases). V lost 5 bases and J 2 bases, leaving 13 bases between the germline ends. The CDR3 consists of 14 residues. Germline CDR1 is LNHDA and CDR2 is SQIVND (reference sequence). The DNA for the CDR3 is TGTGCCAGTAGTTCCAGCGGGTTTGCCTACGAGCAGTACTTC. This gives the protein CASSSSGFAYEQYF.

Remarks on this clonotype: This clone may be a read error of a much larger clone one base away. V and J are TRBV20-1 and TRBJ2-3; the match to TRBD1 covers 10 bases. The length of the CDR3 is 16 residues. The V gene's germline CDR1 is DFQATT and CDR2 SNEGSKA (reference sequence). V shed 5 bases, J shed 2 bases, and the junction held 10 bases outside the gene matches. The CDR3 reads CSAPTAGTGATDTQYF. The DNA for the CDR3 is TGCAGTGCTCCAACAGCCGGGACAGGGGCCACAGATACGCAGTATTTT.

Comment on this clonotype: A read error may account for a junction end that differs from germline. The chain combines TRBV6-2 or TRBV6-3 with TRBJ2-1; 7 bases are a match to TRBD2. The germline CDR1 and CDR2 sequences are MNHEY and SVGEGT. The CDR3 consists of 13 residues. The CDR3 nucleotides read TGTGCAGCGGGGCGGGTGGTCTACAATAAGCAGTTCTTC. Translation: CAAGRVVYNKQFF.

With respect to this clonotype: One end of the junction is discordant with germline, which a read error may explain. This rearrangement joins TRBV20-1 to TRBJ2-2; 11 bases fit TRBD2. The CDR3 consists of 17 residues. CDR1 and CDR2 from the germline V gene are DFQATT and SNEGSKA (reference sequence). The chain's CDR3 is CTARDLSGRAGTRELFF. Here the CDR3 DNA reads TGCACTGCTAGAGATCTTAGCGGGAGGGCCGGGACCAGGGAGCTGTTTTTT.

This clonotype was recorded a few times. The rearrangement uses TRBV6-2 or TRBV6-3 and TRBJ1-1, with D maybe TRBD1 (5 bases). V was shortened by 8 bases and J by 0 bases, with 13 bases between the two germline ends. This CDR3 region has 14 residues. CDR1 and CDR2 from the germline V gene are MNHEY and SVGEGT. DNA of the CDR3: TGTGCCAGCTGCTGGACAAACCTGAACACTGAAGCTTTCTTT. Protein sequence: CASCWTNLNTEAFF.

In this sample, this clonotype turned up a few times. The chain employs TRBV29-1 and TRBJ1-1; tentatively, D is TRBD1 (6 bases). The CDR3 loop spans 14 amino acids. V was trimmed by 6 bases and J by 4 bases, leaving 18 bases between them. Germline assignment: CDR1 SQVTM and CDR2 ANQGSEA. CDR3 nucleotide sequence: TGCAGCGTCGGTGGGGGGCGGTGGAGCACTGAAGCTTTCTTT. Its translation: CSVGGGRWSTEAFF.

This clonotype was detected only once. One end of the junction fails to match germline, which may point to a read error. The rearrangement uses TRBV6-5 and TRBJ2-5; TRBD2 is a possible D gene (6 bases). CDR1 and CDR2 from the germline V gene are MNHEY and SVGAGI. This CDR3 region has 17 residues. The CDR3 bases are TGTACCAGCAGTCCATACGGGGCGGGAATACCCCAAGAGACCCAGTACTTC. Residues: CTSSPYGAGIPQETQYF.

Of note for this clonotype: Being one base from a much bigger clone, this may be a read error. The chain joins TRBV11-2 to TRBJ2-5, with TRBD2 matching 9 bases. CDR1 and CDR2 from the germline V gene are SGHAT and FQNNGV. The length of the CDR3 is 17 residues. Losses at the gene ends were 3 bases for V and 7 bases for J; bases not matched to a gene: 15. The CDR3 nucleotides read TGTGCCAGCAGCTTGGTGGTCGGCGGGGGGGCTACAGGGACCCAGTACTTC. It yields the protein CASSLVVGGGATGTQYF. Complete variable domain (other parts from reference TRBV11-2 and TRBJ2-5): EAGVAQSPRYKIIEKRQSVAFWCNPISGHATLYWYQQILGQGPKLLIQFQNNGVVDDSQLPKDRFSAERLKGVDSTLKIQPAKLEDSAVYLCASSLVVGGGATGTQYFGPGTRLLVL.

Details on this clonotype: A read error may explain this, as a much larger clone is one base away. This chain connects TRBV29-1 to TRBJ1-5; tentative D call: TRBD1 (6 bases). Germline V gene data show CDR1 as SQVTM and CDR2 as ANQGSEA. V lost 4 bases and J 5 bases, leaving 15 bases between the germline ends. CDR3 length: 14 amino acids. For the CDR3, the DNA is TGCAGCGTTGTCCCAGGGGAATCCGATCAGCCCCAGCATTTT. Its translation: CSVVPGESDQPQHF.

Comment on this clonotype: Relative to the germline gene, one junction end is altered; a read error may explain this. The J gene is TRBJ2-5, the V gene TRBV11-2; D might be TRBD1 (7 bases). In germline, CDR1 is SGHAT, CDR2 FQNNGV. The CDR3 is 13 amino acids. The CDR3 protein is CDSSSTGEEIHYF. In DNA, the CDR3 is TGTGACAGCAGCTCTACAGGGGAGGAGATCCATTACTTC.

As regards this clonotype: This may arise from a read error, as a much more abundant clone is one base away. The CDR3 loop reads CASSLWQGYQPQHF. The CDR3 nucleotides read TGTGCCAGCAGCCTCTGGCAGGGTTATCAGCCCCAGCATTTT. The genes are TRBV12-3 or TRBV12-4 and TRBJ1-5, with D perhaps TRBD1 (5 bases). V lost 6 bases and J lost 5, with 14 bases in between. CDR3 size: 14 residues.

Details on this clonotype: A much larger clone lies one base from this, so it may be a read error. The V and J genes are TRBV6-6 and TRBJ2-1; 9 bases are a match to TRBD2. CDR3 length: 17 residues. Germline CDR1 and CDR2: MNHNY and SVGAGI (reference sequence). The CDR3 DNA is TGTGCCAGCGGGGGAGGAACTAGCGGGTTTCCCTACAATGAGCAGTCCTTC. Its protein product is CASGGGTSGFPYNEQSF.

In the case of this clonotype: A junction boundary mismatches the germline segment, possibly from a read error. The V and J genes are TRBV5-1 and TRBJ2-3, with a weak D call TRBD2 (6 bases). This CDR3 is 15 amino acids long. Germline values: CDR1 SGHRS, CDR2 YFSETQ. The CDR3 nucleotides are TGCGCCAGCAACTTGGGACTCGGGACCACAGATACGCAGTATTTT. Its protein product is CASNLGLGTTDTQYF. Filled out from reference TRBV5-1 and TRBJ2-3, the complete variable domain reads KAGVTQTPRYLIKTRGQQVTLSCSPISGHRSVSWYQQTPGQGLQFLFEYFSETQRNKGNFPGRFSGRQFSNSRSEMNVSTLELGDSALYLCASNLGLGTTDTQYFGPGTRLTVL.

A note on this clonotype: The junction shows a germline mismatch at one end, possibly a read error. This chain uses TRBV11-3 with TRBJ2-3; D possibly corresponds to TRBD2 (6 bases). CDR1 is SGHNT, CDR2 YENEEA, per germline. The CDR3 length is 16 residues. The CDR3 nucleotides read TGTGCCAGCAGCCCAGTGATGGGGGGAAGCACAGATACCCAGTATTTT. As protein: CASSPVMGGSTDTQYF.

On this clonotype itself: This sequence may be a read error, since a much larger clone differs from it by one base. V is TRBV6-5 and J is TRBJ1-4, with D perhaps TRBD1 (5 bases). This CDR3 is built from 15 residues. Deletions cut 0 bases from V and 11 bases from J, with 16 bases between. Germline V gives CDR1 MNHEY, CDR2 SVGAGI. The CDR3 region has the DNA TGTGCCAGCAGTTACTCGATCCAGGGAAGAGTCAAACTGTTTTTT. Translation gives CASSYSIQGRVKLFF.

V gene TRBV6-6 combines with J gene TRBJ2-1; weak D call: TRBD1 (5 bases). V lost 6 bases, J lost 0 bases, and 12 bases lay in between. The germline CDR1 and CDR2 sequences are MNHNY and SVGAGI (reference sequence). The CDR3 loop spans 15 amino acids. CDR3 sequence: CASSLHRSSYNEQFF. The CDR3 DNA follows: TGTGCCAGCAGCCTACACAGGAGCTCCTACAATGAGCAGTTCTTC.